This T cell receptor (beta chain) was recovered during a study of T cell changes during pregnancy in multiple sclerosis. This table comes from immunoSEQ multiplex PCR, and its TCRdb copy is limited to in-frame clones, with some not included. The sample lists 70,000 or so clones, 80% to 95% occurring once. The CDR3 sequence is 18 residues long. V shed 6 bases and J 0 bases; nucleotides not matched to a gene: 8. Germline values: CDR1 SSHAT, CDR2 FNYEAQ (reference sequence). This sequence originates from a female donor with multiple sclerosis, enrolled in a pregnancy study. The source was CD4+ T cells from peripheral blood mononuclear cells, collected after pregnancy. The gene calls are TRBV7-7 and TRBJ2-1; 13 bases fit TRBD2. The CDR3, as DNA: TGTGCCAGCAGTAAACTAGCGGGAGGGATCAGCTCCTACAATGAGCAGTTCTTC. Encoded protein: CASSKLAGGISSYNEQFF.